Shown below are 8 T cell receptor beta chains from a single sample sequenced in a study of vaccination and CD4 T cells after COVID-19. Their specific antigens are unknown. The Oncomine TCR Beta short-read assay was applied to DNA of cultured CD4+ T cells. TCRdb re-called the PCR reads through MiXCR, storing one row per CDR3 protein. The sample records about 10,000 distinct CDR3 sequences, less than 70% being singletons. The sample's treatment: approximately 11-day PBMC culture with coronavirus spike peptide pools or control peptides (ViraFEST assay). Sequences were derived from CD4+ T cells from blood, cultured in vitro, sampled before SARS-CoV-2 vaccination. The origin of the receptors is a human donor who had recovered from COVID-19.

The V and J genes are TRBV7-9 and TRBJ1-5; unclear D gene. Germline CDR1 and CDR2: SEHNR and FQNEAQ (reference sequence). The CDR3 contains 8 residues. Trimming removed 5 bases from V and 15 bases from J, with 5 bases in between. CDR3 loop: CASSLLHF. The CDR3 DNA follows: TGTGCCAGCAGCCTTCTGCATTTT.

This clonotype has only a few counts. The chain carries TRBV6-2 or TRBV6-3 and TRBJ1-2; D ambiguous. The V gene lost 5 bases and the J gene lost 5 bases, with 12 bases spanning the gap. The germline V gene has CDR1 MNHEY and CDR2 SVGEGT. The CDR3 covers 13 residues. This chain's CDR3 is CASSPRTVYGYTF. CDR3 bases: TGTGCCAGCAGTCCTCGGACTGTATATGGCTACACCTTC.

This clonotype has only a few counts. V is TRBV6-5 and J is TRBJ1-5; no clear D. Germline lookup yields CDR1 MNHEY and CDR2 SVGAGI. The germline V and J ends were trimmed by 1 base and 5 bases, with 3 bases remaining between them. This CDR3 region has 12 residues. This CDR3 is CASSYWDQPQHF. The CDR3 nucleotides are TGTGCCAGCAGTTACTGGGATCAGCCCCAGCATTTT.

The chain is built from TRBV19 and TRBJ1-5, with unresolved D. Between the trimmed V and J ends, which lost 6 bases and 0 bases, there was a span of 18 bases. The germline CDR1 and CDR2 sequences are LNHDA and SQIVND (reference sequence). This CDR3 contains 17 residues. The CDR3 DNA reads TGTGCCAGTAGAAAGGCACAGACCCCCTATAGCAATCAGCCCCAGCATTTT. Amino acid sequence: CASRKAQTPYSNQPQHF.

As DNA, the CDR3 is TGTGCCAGCAGAGGGGCGACAGGGATTGGAGATACGCAGTATTTT. This encodes CASRGATGIGDTQYF. V usage is TRBV7-2 and J usage is TRBJ2-3; TRBD1 matches 7 bases. Germline CDR1 reads SGHTA; CDR2 reads FQGNSA. The junction had 11 bases not matched to a gene; V was cut back by 6 bases and J by 5 bases. The CDR3 has 15 amino acids.

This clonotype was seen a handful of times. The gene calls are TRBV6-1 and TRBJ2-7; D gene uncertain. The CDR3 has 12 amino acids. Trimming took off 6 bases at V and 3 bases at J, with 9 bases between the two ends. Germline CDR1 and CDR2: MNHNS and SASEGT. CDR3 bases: TGTGCCAGCAGCCCCGCCGGCTACGAGCAGTACTTC. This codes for CASSPAGYEQYF.

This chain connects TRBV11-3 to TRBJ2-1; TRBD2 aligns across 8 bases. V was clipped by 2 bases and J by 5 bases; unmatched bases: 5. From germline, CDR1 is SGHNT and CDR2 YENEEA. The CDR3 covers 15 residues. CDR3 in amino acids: CASSLFSGTHNEQFF. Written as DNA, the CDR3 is TGTGCCAGCAGCTTATTTAGCGGGACCCACAATGAGCAGTTCTTC.

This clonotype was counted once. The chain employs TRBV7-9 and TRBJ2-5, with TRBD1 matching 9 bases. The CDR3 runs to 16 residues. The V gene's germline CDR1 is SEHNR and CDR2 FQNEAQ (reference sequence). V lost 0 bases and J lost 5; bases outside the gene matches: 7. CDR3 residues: CASSLARGTGLETQYF. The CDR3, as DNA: TGTGCCAGCAGCTTAGCGCGTGGGACAGGGTTGGAGACCCAGTACTTC.